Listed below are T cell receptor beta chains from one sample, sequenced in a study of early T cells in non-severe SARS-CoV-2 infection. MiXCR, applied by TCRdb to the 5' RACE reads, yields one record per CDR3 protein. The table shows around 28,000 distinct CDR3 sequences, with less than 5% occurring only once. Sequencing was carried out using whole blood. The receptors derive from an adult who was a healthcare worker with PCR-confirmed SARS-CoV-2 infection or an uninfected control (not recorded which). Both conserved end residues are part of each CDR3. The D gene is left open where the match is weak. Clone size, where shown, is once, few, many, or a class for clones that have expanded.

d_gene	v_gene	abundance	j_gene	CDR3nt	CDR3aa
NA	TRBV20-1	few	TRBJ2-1	TGCAGTGTCCTTCGCGGACTTCTTAATGAGCAGTTCTTC	CSVLRGLLNEQFF
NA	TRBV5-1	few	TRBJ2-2	TGCGCCAGCAGGAACACCGGGGAGCTGTTTTTT	CASRNTGELFF
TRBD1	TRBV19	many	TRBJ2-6	TGTGCCAGTAGTATAGTCGGACAGGGATCCGGGGCCAACGTCCTGACTTTC	CASSIVGQGSGANVLTF
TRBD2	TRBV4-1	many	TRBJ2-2	TGCGCCAGCAGCCAAGTCATCGGGACTAGCGGGAGAACGGACACCGGGGAGCTGTTTTTT	CASSQVIGTSGRTDTGELFF
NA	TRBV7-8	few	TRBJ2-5	TGTGCCAGCAGCTTAGGGCTAGGGGCCCAAGAGACCCAGTACTTC	CASSLGLGAQETQYF
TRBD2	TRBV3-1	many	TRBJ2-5	TGTGCCAGCAGCCAATTGGCGGGAGGGCCTTGGGAGACCCAGTACTTC	CASSQLAGGPWETQYF
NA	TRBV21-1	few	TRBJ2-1	TGTGCCAGCAGCAAAGAGACTAGCGGGAACGGGATTGAGCAGTTCTTC	CASSKETSGNGIEQFF
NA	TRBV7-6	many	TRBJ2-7	TGTGCCAGCAGCTTAATTCCCTACGAGCAGTACTTC	CASSLIPYEQYF
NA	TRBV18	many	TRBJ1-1	TGTGCCAGCTCACCTCAGTCGAACACTGAAGCTTTCTTT	CASSPQSNTEAFF
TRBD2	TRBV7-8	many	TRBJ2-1	TGTGCCAGCAGGACTAGCGGGAGGGCCTACAATGAGCAGTTCTTC	CASRTSGRAYNEQFF
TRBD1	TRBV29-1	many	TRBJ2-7	TGCAGCGTTGCGGGACAGGGGTACGAGCAGTACTTC	CSVAGQGYEQYF
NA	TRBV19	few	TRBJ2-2	TGTGCCAGTAGTCTAGAATCGGCTAGCGTATCCGGGGAGCTGTTTTTT	CASSLESASVSGELFF
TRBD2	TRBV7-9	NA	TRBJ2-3	TGTGCCAGCGGGCTAGCGGGAGGGCCGACAGATACGCAGTATTTT	CASGLAGGPTDTQYF
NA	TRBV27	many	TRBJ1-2	TGTGCCAGCAGGAAACAGGGAGTAAACTATGGCTACACCTTC	CASRKQGVNYGYTF
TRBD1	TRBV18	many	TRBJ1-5	TGTGCCAGCTCACCACCGTCGTGGCAGGGGGTTCAGCCCCAGCATTTT	CASSPPSWQGVQPQHF
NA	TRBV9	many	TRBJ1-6	TGTGCCAGCAGCGTAGAAGATGGCTCACCCCTCCACTTT	CASSVEDGSPLHF
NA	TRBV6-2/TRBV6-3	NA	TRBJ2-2	TGTGCCAGCAGTCCTTCAGGGTACACCGGGGAGCTGTTTTTT	CASSPSGYTGELFF
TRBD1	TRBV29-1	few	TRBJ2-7	TGCAGCGTCGTTACAGGGGGATCCTACGAGCAGTACTTC	CSVVTGGSYEQYF
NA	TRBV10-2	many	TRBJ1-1	TGCGCCAGTCTCAAAGGCGCTGAAGCTTTCTTT	CASLKGAEAFF
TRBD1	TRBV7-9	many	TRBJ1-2	TGTGCCAGCAGCTACAGGACAGGGGGAATTAACTATGGCTACACCTTC	CASSYRTGGINYGYTF
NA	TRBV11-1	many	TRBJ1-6	TGTGCCAGCAGCTTGGGATCCGCCGACAATTCACCCCTCCACTTT	CASSLGSADNSPLHF
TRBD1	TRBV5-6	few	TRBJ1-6	TGTGCCAGCAGCCCTCCCAGGGGACAGTGGGTTTCACCCCTCCACTTT	CASSPPRGQWVSPLHF
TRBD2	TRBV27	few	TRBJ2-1	TGTGCCAGCAGTTCGGGACTAGATCGCGCCCAGTTCTTC	CASSSGLDRAQFF
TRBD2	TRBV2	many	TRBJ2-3	TGTGCCAGCAGGAAAGCACCGGGACTAGCGCGAGGTAGCACAGATACGCAGTATTTT	CASRKAPGLARGSTDTQYF
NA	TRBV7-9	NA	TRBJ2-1	TGTGCCAGCAGCATGAGGGAGCGATCAAATGAGCAGTTCTTC	CASSMRERSNEQFF
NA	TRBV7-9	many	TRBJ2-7	TGTGCCAGCAGCTTAGTAGGGGTCTACGAGCAGTACTTC	CASSLVGVYEQYF
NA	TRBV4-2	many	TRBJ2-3	TGTGCCAGCAGCCAAGATCGAGGAGTAGGCCCAGATACGCAGTATTTT	CASSQDRGVGPDTQYF
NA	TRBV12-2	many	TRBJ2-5	TGTGCAAGTCGCTTAGGAGACGGGAACGGACGGACCCAGTACTTC	CASRLGDGNGRTQYF
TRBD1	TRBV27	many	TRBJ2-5	TGTGCCATCCCATCATGGGAGGGACAGGGTTTTCGCACGGAGACCCAGTACTTC	CAIPSWEGQGFRTETQYF
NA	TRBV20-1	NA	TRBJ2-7	TGCAGTGTCACTCAGGGACCCTCCTACGAGCAGTACTTC	CSVTQGPSYEQYF
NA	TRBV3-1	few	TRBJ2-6	TGTGCCAGCAGCCAAGTGGGGCCTGGGGCCAACGTCCTGACTTTC	CASSQVGPGANVLTF
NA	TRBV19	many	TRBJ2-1	TGTGCCAGTAGTATAGGCGGGAATGAGCAGTTCTTC	CASSIGGNEQFF
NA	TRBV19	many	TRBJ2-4	TGTGCCAGTAGTAACGTCGGCAACATTCAGTACTTC	CASSNVGNIQYF
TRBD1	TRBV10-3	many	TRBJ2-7	TGTGCCATCAGTGGACGGACAGGGGCATCCTACGAGCAGTACTTC	CAISGRTGASYEQYF
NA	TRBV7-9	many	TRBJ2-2	TGTGCCAGCAGCTCCAGCGCCGGGGAGCTGTTTTTT	CASSSSAGELFF
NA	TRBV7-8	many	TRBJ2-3	TGTGCCAGCAGCCACGCCCGAAAAAACAGGGAGAGAGAAGATACGCAGTATTTT	CASSHARKNREREDTQYF
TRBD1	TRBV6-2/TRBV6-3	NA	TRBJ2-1	TGTGCCAGCAGTACCCAGGGACAGGGATCCTACAATGAGCAGTTCTTC	CASSTQGQGSYNEQFF
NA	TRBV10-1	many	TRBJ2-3	TGCGCCAGCAGTGAAAACCCGACCGCCACAGATACGCAGTATTTT	CASSENPTATDTQYF
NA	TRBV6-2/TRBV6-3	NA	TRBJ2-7	TGTGCCAGCAGTTACCCCCGGACATTTGCCTACGAGCAGTACTTC	CASSYPRTFAYEQYF
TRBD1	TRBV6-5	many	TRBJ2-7	TGTGCCAGCAGGGCCGGGACAGGGAGCTACGAGCAGTACTTC	CASRAGTGSYEQYF
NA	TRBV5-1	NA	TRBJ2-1	TGCGCCAGCAGCTTGGGGTGGGAGGAGCAGTTCTTC	CASSLGWEEQFF
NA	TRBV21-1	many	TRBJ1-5	TGTGCCAGCAGCAAGGATGGGGCTTGGCAGCCCCAGCATTTT	CASSKDGAWQPQHF
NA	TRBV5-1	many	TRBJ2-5	TGCGCCAGCAGACTCGGGAGCCCGCAAGAGACCCAGTACTTC	CASRLGSPQETQYF
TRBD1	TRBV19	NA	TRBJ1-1	TGTGCCAGTAGTTCCCGGGACAGTCGGCTTGAAGCTTTCTTT	CASSSRDSRLEAFF
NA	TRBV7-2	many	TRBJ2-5	TGTGCCAGCAGCTTTTACGTACAAGAGACCCAGTACTTC	CASSFYVQETQYF
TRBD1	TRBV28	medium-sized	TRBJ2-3	TGTGCCAGCAGTTGGGACAGGGTTAGCACAGATACGCAGTATTTT	CASSWDRVSTDTQYF
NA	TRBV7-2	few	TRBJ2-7	TGTGCCAGCAGCTTGGGGATCCACCGCGAGCAGTACTTC	CASSLGIHREQYF
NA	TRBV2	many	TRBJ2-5	TGTGCCAGCAGTGACCTCAGCGGAGAGACCCAGTACTTC	CASSDLSGETQYF
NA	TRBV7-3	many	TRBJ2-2	TGTGCCAGCAGCTTCTTTCAGGGAGCCGGGGAGCTGTTTTTT	CASSFFQGAGELFF
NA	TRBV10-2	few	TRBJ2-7	TGCGCCAGCAGTGAGTCGACAAGCTCCTACGAGCAGTACTTC	CASSESTSSYEQYF
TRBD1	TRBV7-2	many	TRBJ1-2	TGTGCCAGCAGCTTGGGACCGGGACAGGGGAACTATGGCTACACCTTC	CASSLGPGQGNYGYTF